The source of this T cell receptor beta chain is a study of CD4 T cell repertoires in COVID-19. Study conclusions and caveats: Sharing of several most expanded SARS-CoV-2-reactive clonotypes across memory subsets suggested intraclonal diversification.

Samples came from patients recovered from mild-to-severe COVID-19. In the case of this clone: Antigen specificity is unknown.

Data came from immunoSEQ multiplex PCR; TCRdb stores just in-frame clones and leaves some out. The sample includes about 75,000 clones, roughly four fifths of them seen just once. Germline V gene sequence: CDR1 SGHTA, CDR2 FQGNSA. Trimming took off 4 bases at V and 10 bases at J, with 10 bases between the two ends. This CDR3 has 11 residues. V gene TRBV7-2 combines with J gene TRBJ1-1; TRBD1 might be the D (5 bases). Sequences were derived from CD4+ T cells from peripheral blood, sampled after recovery from COVID-19. The TCR originated in a human donor who had COVID-19. CDR3: CASSSDTRAFF. In DNA, the CDR3 is TGTGCCAGCAGCTCGGACACGCGAGCTTTCTTT. Full variable domain (remainder filled in from reference TRBV7-2 and TRBJ1-1): GAGVSQSPSNKVTEKGKDVELRCDPISGHTALYWYRQSLGQGLEFLIYFQGNSAPDKSGLPSDRFSAERTGGSVSTLTIQRTQQEDSAVYLCASSSDTRAFFGQGTRLTVV.